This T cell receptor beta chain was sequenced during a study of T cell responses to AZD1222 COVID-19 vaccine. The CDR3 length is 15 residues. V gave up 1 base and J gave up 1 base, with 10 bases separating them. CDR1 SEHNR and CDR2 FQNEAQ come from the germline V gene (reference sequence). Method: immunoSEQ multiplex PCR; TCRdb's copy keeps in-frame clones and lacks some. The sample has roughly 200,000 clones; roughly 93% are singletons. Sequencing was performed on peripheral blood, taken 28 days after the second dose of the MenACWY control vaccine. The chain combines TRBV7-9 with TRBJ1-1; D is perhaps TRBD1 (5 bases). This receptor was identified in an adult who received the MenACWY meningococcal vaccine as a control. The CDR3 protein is CASSLVGAGNTEAFF. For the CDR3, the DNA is TGTGCCAGCAGCTTAGTTGGGGCAGGGAACACTGAAGCTTTCTTT.